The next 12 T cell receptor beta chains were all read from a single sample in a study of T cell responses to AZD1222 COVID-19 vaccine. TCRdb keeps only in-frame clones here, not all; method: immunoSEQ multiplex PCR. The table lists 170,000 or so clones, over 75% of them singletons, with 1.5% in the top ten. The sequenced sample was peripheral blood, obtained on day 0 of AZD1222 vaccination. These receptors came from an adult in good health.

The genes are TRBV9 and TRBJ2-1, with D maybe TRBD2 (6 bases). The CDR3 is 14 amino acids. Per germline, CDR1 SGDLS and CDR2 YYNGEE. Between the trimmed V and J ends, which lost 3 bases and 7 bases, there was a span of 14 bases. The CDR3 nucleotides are TGTGCCAGCAGCGCTCTCCCGGGAGAAAATGAGCAGTTCTTC. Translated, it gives CASSALPGENEQFF.

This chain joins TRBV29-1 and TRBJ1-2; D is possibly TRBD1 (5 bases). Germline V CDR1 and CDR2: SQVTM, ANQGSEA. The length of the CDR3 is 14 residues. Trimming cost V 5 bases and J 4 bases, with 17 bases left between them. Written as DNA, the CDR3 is TGCAGCGTTACCTCGGGGGGGAGCGGCTATGGCTACACCTTC. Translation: CSVTSGGSGYGYTF.

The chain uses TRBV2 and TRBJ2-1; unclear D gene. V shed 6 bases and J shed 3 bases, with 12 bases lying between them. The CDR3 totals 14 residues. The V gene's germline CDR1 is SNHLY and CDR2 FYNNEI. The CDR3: CASRDGGSYNEQFF. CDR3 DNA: TGTGCCAGCAGGGATGGCGGCAGCTACAATGAGCAGTTCTTC.

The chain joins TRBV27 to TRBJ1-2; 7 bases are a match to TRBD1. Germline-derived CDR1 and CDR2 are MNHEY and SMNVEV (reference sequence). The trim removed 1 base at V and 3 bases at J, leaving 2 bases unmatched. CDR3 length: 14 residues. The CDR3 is CASSLYRGYYGYTF. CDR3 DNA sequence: TGTGCCAGCAGTTTATACAGGGGATACTATGGCTACACCTTC.

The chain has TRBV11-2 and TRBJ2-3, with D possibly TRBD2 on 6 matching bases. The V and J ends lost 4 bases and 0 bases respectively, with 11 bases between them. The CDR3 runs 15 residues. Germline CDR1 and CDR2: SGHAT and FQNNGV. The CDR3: CASSSVGGSTDTQYF. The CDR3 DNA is TGTGCCAGCAGCTCGGTTGGGGGGAGCACAGATACGCAGTATTTT. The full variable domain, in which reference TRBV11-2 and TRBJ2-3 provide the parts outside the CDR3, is EAGVAQSPRYKIIEKRQSVAFWCNPISGHATLYWYQQILGQGPKLLIQFQNNGVVDDSQLPKDRFSAERLKGVDSTLKIQPAKLEDSAVYLCASSSVGGSTDTQYFGPGTRLTVL.

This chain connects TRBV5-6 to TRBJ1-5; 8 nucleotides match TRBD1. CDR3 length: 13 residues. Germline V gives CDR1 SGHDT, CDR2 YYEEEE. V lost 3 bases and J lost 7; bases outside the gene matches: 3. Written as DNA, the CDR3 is TGTGCCAGCAGCTGGGGGACAGGCCAGCCCCAGCATTTT. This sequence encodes CASSWGTGQPQHF.

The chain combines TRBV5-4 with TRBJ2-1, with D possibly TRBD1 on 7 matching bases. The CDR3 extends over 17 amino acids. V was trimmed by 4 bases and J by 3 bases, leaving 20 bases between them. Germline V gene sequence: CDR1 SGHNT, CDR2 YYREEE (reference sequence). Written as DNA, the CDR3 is TGTGCCAGCAGCCAGCCCGGAGGAGGGGGCGTCTACAATGAGCAGTTCTTC. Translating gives CASSQPGGGGVYNEQFF.

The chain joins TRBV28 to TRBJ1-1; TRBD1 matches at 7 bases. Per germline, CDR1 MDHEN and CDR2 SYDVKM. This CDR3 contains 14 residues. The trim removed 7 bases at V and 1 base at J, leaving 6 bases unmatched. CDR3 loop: CASMRGGTNTEAFF. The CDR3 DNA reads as TGTGCCAGCATGCGAGGGGGCACGAACACTGAAGCTTTCTTT.

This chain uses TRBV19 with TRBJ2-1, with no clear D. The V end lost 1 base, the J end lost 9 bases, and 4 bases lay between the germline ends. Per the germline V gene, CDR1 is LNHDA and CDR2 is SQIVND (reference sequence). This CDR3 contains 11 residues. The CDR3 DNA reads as TGTGCCAGTAGTATAGCCCGTGAGCAGTTCTTC. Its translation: CASSIAREQFF.

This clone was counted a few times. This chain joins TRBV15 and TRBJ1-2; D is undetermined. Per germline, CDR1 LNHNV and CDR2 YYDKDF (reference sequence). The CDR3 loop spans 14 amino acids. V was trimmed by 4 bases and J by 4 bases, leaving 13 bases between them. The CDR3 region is CATSTGEGPYGYTF. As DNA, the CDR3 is TGTGCCACCAGCACCGGGGAAGGCCCCTATGGCTACACCTTC.

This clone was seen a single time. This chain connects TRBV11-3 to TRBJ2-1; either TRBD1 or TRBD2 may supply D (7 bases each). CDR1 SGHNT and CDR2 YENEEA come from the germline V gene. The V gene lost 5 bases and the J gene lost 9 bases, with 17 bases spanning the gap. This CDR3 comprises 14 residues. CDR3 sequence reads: CASSRQGGDSEQFF. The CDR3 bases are TGTGCCAGCAGCCGTCAGGGGGGGGATAGTGAGCAGTTCTTC.

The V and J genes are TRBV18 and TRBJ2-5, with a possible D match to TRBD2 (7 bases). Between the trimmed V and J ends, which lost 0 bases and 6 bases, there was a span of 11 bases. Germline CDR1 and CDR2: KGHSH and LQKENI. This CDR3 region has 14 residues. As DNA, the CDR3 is TGTGCCAGCTCACCACCCGCGGGGGCCCAGACCCAGTACTTC. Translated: CASSPPAGAQTQYF.